This TCR beta chain was recorded in a study of T cells in Graves' hyperthyroidism and ophthalmopathy. The germline V gene encodes CDR1 SNHLY and CDR2 FYNNEI. The CDR3 totals 16 residues. The ends were cut back, 7 bases at V and 4 bases at J, with 22 bases in the middle. This clonotype was recorded at least ten times. Amplification yielded TCR beta CDR3 regions, with RNA transcripts as the source. With the HTBI primer set, the TCR CDR3 went through a first round of RT-PCR. A single record per CDR3 protein comes from TCRdb applying MiXCR to the multiplex PCR reads. The sample records about 480,000 distinct CDR3 sequences, around 24% being singletons.

The genes are TRBV2 and TRBJ1-2; D gene uncertain. Sequencing used blood. This clonotype was sampled from a woman in her 30s with Graves' ophthalmopathy. This chain's CDR3 is CASTSTRTATIYGYTF. The CDR3, as DNA: TGTGCCAGCACTTCCACCCGGACCGCGACCATCTATGGCTACACCTTC.